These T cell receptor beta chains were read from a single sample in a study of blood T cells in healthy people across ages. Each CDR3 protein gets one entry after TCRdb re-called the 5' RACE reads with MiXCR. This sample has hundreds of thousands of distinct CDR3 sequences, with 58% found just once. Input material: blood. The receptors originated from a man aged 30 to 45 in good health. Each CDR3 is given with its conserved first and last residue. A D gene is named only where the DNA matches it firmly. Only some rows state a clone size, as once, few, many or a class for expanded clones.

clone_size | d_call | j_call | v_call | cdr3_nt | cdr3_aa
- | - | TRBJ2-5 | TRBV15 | TGTGCCACCAGCAGGGAGGGCCGAAAAGAGACCCAGTACTTC | CATSREGRKETQYF
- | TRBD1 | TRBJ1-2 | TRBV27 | TGTGCCAGCAGTCGGGAATACAGGGGCCTAGGCTATGGCTACACCTTC | CASSREYRGLGYGYTF
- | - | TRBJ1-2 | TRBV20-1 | TGCAGTGCTAGGCCCGGGACGGGAAGCTATGGCTACACCTTC | CSARPGTGSYGYTF
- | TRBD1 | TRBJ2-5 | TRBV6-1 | TGTGCCAGCAGTGAGTGGGGACAGGGGATTCAAGAGACCCAGTACTTC | CASSEWGQGIQETQYF
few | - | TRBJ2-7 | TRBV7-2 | TGTGCCAGCAGCTTCGGAGACCCCTACGAGCAGTACTTC | CASSFGDPYEQYF
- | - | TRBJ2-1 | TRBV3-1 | TGTGCCAGCAGCCAAGGGGTAGCGGATGAAAGCTCCTACAATGAGCAGTTCTTC | CASSQGVADESSYNEQFF
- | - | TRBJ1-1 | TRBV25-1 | TGTGCCAGCAGTGATGGTACTACTGAAGCTTTCTTT | CASSDGTTEAFF
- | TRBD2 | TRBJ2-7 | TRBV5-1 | TGCGCCAGCAGCTTGTTCGGACTAGCGAGCTCCTACGAGCAGTACTTC | CASSLFGLASSYEQYF
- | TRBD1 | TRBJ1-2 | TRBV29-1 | TGCAGCACGAGACAGGGGAAGCTCGAAGGCTACACCTTC | CSTRQGKLEGYTF
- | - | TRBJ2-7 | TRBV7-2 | TGTGCCAGCAGCTTGGGGGCCCAGTCAGTGCAGTACTTC | CASSLGAQSVQYF
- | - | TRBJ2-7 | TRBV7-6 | TGTGCCAGCAGCTTAGGTGGACCCGGTTTTAGAGACGAGCAGTACTTC | CASSLGGPGFRDEQYF
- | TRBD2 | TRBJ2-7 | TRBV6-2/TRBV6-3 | TGTGCCAGCAGTTCGGGGGGAACCCGTGGCGAGCAGTACTTC | CASSSGGTRGEQYF
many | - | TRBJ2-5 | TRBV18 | TGTGCCAGCTCACCACAGGGAGGAGAGACCCAGTACTTC | CASSPQGGETQYF
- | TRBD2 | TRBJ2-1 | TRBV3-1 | TGTGCCAGCAGCCAAGGACGCGGGAGCGGTGCCTACAATGAGCAGTTCTTC | CASSQGRGSGAYNEQFF
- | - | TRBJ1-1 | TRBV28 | TGTGCCAGCAGCCCCGATTTCACCGGGGAGAACACTGAAGCTTTCTTT | CASSPDFTGENTEAFF
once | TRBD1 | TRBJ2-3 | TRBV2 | TGTGCCAACAGTCCGGGACAGCCAGGCACAGATACGCAGTATTTT | CANSPGQPGTDTQYF
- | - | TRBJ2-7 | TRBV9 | TGTGCCAGCAGCGTAGGGCAGGGTATCGCCTACGAGCAGTACTTC | CASSVGQGIAYEQYF
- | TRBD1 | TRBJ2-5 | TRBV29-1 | TGCAGCGTTGAAGATCGGTGGGACAGGGTGTCAGTACTCGACCAAGAGACCCAGTACTTC | CSVEDRWDRVSVLDQETQYF
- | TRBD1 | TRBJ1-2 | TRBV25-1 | TGTGCCAGCAGTGACCTCAGTACAGGACAGGGGAACTATGGCTACACCTTC | CASSDLSTGQGNYGYTF
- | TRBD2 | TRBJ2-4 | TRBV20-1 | TGCAGTGCTAGACTTCGGGGGGGTAGCCTCGGAACAAACATTCAGTACTTC | CSARLRGGSLGTNIQYF
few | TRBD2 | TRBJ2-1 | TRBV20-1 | TGCAGTGCTCCTGGACTAGCGGGGGTCGATGAGCAGTTCTTC | CSAPGLAGVDEQFF
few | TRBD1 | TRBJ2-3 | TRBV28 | TGTGCCAGCAGTTTGGGACAGGGCACTACGCAGTATTTT | CASSLGQGTTQYF
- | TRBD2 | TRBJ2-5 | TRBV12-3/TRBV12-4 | TGTGCCAGCAGTTTCGAGACTAGCGGGAGAGAAGAGACCCAGTACTTC | CASSFETSGREETQYF
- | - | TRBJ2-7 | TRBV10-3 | TGTGCCATCAGTGTGTCCCAGGAGGACAATGAGCAGTACTTC | CAISVSQEDNEQYF
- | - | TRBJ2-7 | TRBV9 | TGTGCCAGCAGCCCTGGGATCACCTACGAGCAGTACTTC | CASSPGITYEQYF
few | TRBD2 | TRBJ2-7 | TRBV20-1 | TGCAGTGCTAGACGGGGGGCCTACGAGCAGTACTTC | CSARRGAYEQYF
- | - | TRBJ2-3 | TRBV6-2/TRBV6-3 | TGTGCCAGCAGTTACTCGGGACTTCCTCCCACAGATACGCAGTATTTT | CASSYSGLPPTDTQYF
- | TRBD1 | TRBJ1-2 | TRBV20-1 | TGCAGTGCCCCGGGACAGGGAACTTTGAACTATGGCTACACCTTC | CSAPGQGTLNYGYTF